These 5 T cell receptor beta chains originate from one sample sequenced in a study of T cell changes during pregnancy in multiple sclerosis. The table came from immunoSEQ multiplex PCR; TCRdb's copy has only in-frame clones and leaves some out. The table shows about 68,000 clones, with about 90% occurring only once. Sequencing used peripheral blood, obtained in the second trimester of pregnancy. The source of these receptors is a female donor with multiple sclerosis, enrolled in a pregnancy study.

The chain has TRBV18 and TRBJ1-1, with D possibly TRBD1 on 5 matching bases. Germline V gene data show CDR1 as KGHSH and CDR2 as LQKENI. This CDR3 is 15 amino acids long. V shed 3 bases and J shed 4 bases, with 15 bases lying between them. In DNA form, the CDR3 reads TGTGCCAGCTCACCCTTGTTGATGGGGGGCACTGAAGCTTTCTTT. The encoded protein is CASSPLLMGGTEAFF.

The gene calls are TRBV4-3 and TRBJ1-6; possibly TRBD1 for D (6 bases). Germline V gene data show CDR1 as LGHNA and CDR2 as YSLEER. V lost 0 bases to trimming and J lost 8 bases, with 11 bases between them. CDR3 length: 15 residues. The CDR3 spells CASSQDRRGDSPLHF. The DNA of the CDR3 is TGCGCCAGCAGCCAAGATCGCAGGGGTGATTCACCCCTCCACTTT.

This sequence joins TRBV7-9 and TRBJ1-1; D uncertain. The CDR3 is 14 residues long. CDR1 and CDR2 (germline): SEHNR, FQNEAQ (reference sequence). The V end lost 10 bases, the J end lost 0 bases, and 15 bases lay between the germline ends. The CDR3 protein is CATEAGGLNTEAFF. CDR3 DNA: TGTGCCACCGAAGCTGGCGGTCTGAACACTGAAGCTTTCTTT. The full variable domain, rest sourced from reference TRBV7-9 and TRBJ1-1, is DTGVSQNPRHKITKRGQNVTFRCDPISEHNRLYWYRQTLGQGPEFLTYFQNEAQLEKSRLLSDRFSAERPKGSFSTLEIQRTEQGDSAMYLCATEAGGLNTEAFFGQGTRLTVV.

This sequence joins TRBV11-2 and TRBJ2-7; D is uncertain. In germline, CDR1 is SGHAT, CDR2 FQNNGV. V lost 3 bases and J lost 3, with 9 bases in between. The CDR3 spans 13 residues. CDR3 coding DNA: TGTGCCAGCAGCTTCACAACTAACTACGAGCAGTACTTC. Translating it yields CASSFTTNYEQYF.

This rearrangement joins TRBV5-4 to TRBJ2-5; D is unclear. Germline lookup yields CDR1 SGHNT and CDR2 YYREEE (reference sequence). V dropped 2 bases and J dropped 3 bases, with 8 bases sitting between them. The CDR3 runs 13 residues. CDR3 sequence: CASSFNGEETQYF. Here the CDR3 DNA reads TGTGCCAGCAGCTTTAATGGAGAAGAGACCCAGTACTTC.